This T cell receptor (beta chain) stems from a study of neurological immune-mediated disorders. The authors produced cDNA by 5'RACE using 10-nucleotide random UMIs. A single record per CDR3 protein comes from TCRdb applying MiXCR to the 5' RACE reads. The repertoire holds about 55,000 distinct CDR3 sequences, with under 5% as singletons. This CDR3 contains 14 residues. The germline V and J ends were trimmed by 6 bases and 8 bases, with 19 bases remaining between them. Germline CDR1 WSHSY, CDR2 SAAADI. In this sample, this clonotype turned up many times. The sequencing sample was made of CD4+ T cells from blood. This receptor was taken from a woman aged 40 to 50 with multiple sclerosis. The rearrangement uses TRBV10-2 and TRBJ1-2; tentatively, D is TRBD1 (5 bases). As DNA, the CDR3 is TGCGCCAGCAGGGAACATATAGAAGGGGAAGGCTACACCTTC. Protein: CASREHIEGEGYTF.